Each of the 2 T cell receptor beta chains below was sequenced from the same sample in a study of T cell responses to AZD1222 COVID-19 vaccine. Method: immunoSEQ multiplex PCR; TCRdb's copy keeps in-frame clones and lacks some. This sample has around 150,000 clones, with more than 80% found just once. The sequencing here drew on peripheral blood, taken on day 0 of AZD1222 vaccination. The receptors shown here come from an adult in good health.

V is TRBV9 and J is TRBJ1-3; D call uncertain. The CDR3 totals 15 residues. V gave up 0 bases and J gave up 5 bases, with 12 bases separating them. Germline assignment: CDR1 SGDLS and CDR2 YYNGEE. The CDR3 DNA reads TGTGCCAGCAGCGTAGCCGGCGGGGTACGAAACACCATATATTTT. This sequence encodes CASSVAGGVRNTIYF.

This chain links TRBV28 with TRBJ2-2, with D tentatively TRBD1 (6 bases). Between the trimmed V and J ends, which lost 8 bases and 2 bases, there was a span of 15 bases. Germline V gene sequence: CDR1 MDHEN, CDR2 SYDVKM. The CDR3 is 15 amino acids. The CDR3: CASLTGTFNTGELFF. DNA for the CDR3: TGTGCCAGCCTTACAGGGACCTTTAACACCGGGGAGCTGTTTTTT.